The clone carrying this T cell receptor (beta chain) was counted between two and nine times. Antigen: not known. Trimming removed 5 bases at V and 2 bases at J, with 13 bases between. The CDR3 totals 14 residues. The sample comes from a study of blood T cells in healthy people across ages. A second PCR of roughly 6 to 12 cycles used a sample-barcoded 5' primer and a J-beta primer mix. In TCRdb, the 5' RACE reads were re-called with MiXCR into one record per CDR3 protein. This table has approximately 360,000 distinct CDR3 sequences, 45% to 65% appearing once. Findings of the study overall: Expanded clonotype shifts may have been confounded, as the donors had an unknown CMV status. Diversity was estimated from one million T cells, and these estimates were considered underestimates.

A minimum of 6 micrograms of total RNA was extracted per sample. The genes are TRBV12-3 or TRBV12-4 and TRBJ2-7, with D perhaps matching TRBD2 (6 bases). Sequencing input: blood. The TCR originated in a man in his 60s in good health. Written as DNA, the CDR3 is TGTGCCAGCAGTAAAACGGGACTGACCTACGAGCAGTACTTC. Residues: CASSKTGLTYEQYF.